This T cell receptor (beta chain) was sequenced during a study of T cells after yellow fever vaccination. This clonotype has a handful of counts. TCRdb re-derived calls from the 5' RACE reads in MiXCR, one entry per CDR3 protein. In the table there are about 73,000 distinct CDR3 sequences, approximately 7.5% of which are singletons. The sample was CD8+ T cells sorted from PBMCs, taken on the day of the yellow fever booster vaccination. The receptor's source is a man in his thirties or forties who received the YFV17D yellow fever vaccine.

The CDR3 sequence: CASSPLISGGTEAFF. The CDR3 DNA is TGTGCCAGCAGCCCCCTGATCTCAGGGGGCACTGAAGCTTTCTTT. The chain is built from TRBV21-1 and TRBJ1-1; the table's D call of TRBD1 was not tested on the DNA. TRBV21-1 is deemed a pseudogene. The CDR3 covers 15 residues.